This T cell receptor beta chain stems from a study of OX40 agonist ivuxolimab in advanced cancers. In the study overall: Patients in dose escalation had liver, melanoma, kidney or head and neck cancers.

Assay used: immunoSEQ multiplex PCR; TCRdb lists only in-frame clones, some missing. Here the sample spans about 60,000 clones, over 80% being singletons. Germline V gene data show CDR1 as SGHTA and CDR2 as FQGNSA. Deletions cut 1 base from V and 3 bases from J, with 6 bases between. This CDR3 has 13 residues. This chain connects TRBV7-2 to TRBJ1-1; maybe TRBD1 (5 bases). The sample in question was CD4+ or CD8+ T cells sorted from blood, obtained in a trial of the OX40 agonist ivuxolimab. The TCR originated in an adult with an advanced solid tumor such as melanoma, head and neck, liver or kidney cancer. For the CDR3, the DNA is TGTGCCAGCAGCTTAGGGGGGGACACTGAAGCTTTCTTT. This codes for CASSLGGDTEAFF.